The 14 T cell receptor beta chains in this list originate from one sample, sequenced in a study of cytomegalovirus exposure and HLA in healthy donors. PCR employed 60 Vbeta and 13 Jbeta primers. Some clones are missing from TCRdb's copy, which holds only in-frame ones; the method was immunoSEQ multiplex PCR. In the table there are about 98,000 clones, around 76% of which are singletons. Sequences were obtained from PBMCs. The receptors derive from a human donor in good health.

This sequence joins TRBV6-5 and TRBJ2-7; 7 bases are shared with TRBD1. J gave up 3 bases and V 4 bases, and 6 bases lay outside the gene matches. Germline CDR1 and CDR2: MNHEY and SVGAGI. This CDR3 has 14 residues. The CDR3 nucleotides read TGTGCCAGCAGTTCACAGACAGGGAGCTACGAGCAGTACTTC. This sequence encodes CASSSQTGSYEQYF.

The chain combines TRBV27 with TRBJ2-7, with D possibly TRBD1 on 5 matching bases. The CDR3 has 16 residues. Germline V CDR1 and CDR2: MNHEY, SMNVEV (reference sequence). The V end lost 6 bases, the J end lost 0 bases, and 18 bases lay between the germline ends. CDR3 DNA sequence: TGTGCCAGCAGAGTTCAGGGTCGTAAAAGCTCCTACGAGCAGTACTTC. It translates to CASRVQGRKSSYEQYF.

This chain joins TRBV27 and TRBJ1-6; D is unresolved. The CDR3 is made up of 16 amino acids. V lost 6 bases, J lost 5 bases, and 17 bases lay in between. CDR1 and CDR2 from the germline V gene are MNHEY and SMNVEV (reference sequence). CDR3 coding DNA: TGTGCCAGCAGCTCCACTTTCCGGAGGGATAATTCACCCCTCCACTTT. Protein sequence: CASSSTFRRDNSPLHF.

The rearrangement links TRBV5-1 to TRBJ2-1; D is unclear. The CDR3 runs 15 residues. Germline CDR1 reads SGHRS; CDR2 reads YFSETQ. V gave up 4 bases and J gave up 6 bases, with 17 bases separating them. DNA for the CDR3: TGCGCCAGCAGCCCCACCCGAGTGGGCGCCAATGAGCAGTTCTTC. Residues: CASSPTRVGANEQFF.

V and J are TRBV7-6 and TRBJ2-1, with D perhaps matching TRBD2 (5 bases). This CDR3 comprises 15 residues. Per the germline V gene, CDR1 is SGHVS and CDR2 is FNYEAQ. Trimming pared 2 bases from V and 0 bases from J, leaving 8 bases between. CDR3 in amino acids: CASSLNRGSYNEQFF. DNA for the CDR3: TGTGCCAGCAGCTTAAACCGGGGCTCCTACAATGAGCAGTTCTTC.

The chain has TRBV7-2 and TRBJ2-1, with no clear D. V was shortened by 1 base and J by 8 bases, with 12 bases between the two germline ends. Germline V gene data show CDR1 as SGHTA and CDR2 as FQGNSA. The CDR3 is 14 amino acids. CDR3 coding DNA: TGTGCCAGCAGCTTAGATTTATCGGGTTATGAGCAGTTCTTC. Its protein product is CASSLDLSGYEQFF.

The chain carries TRBV7-7 and TRBJ2-2, with D possibly being TRBD1 (5 bases). The CDR3 loop spans 16 amino acids. V lost 2 bases and J lost 6, with 16 bases in between. Germline CDR1 and CDR2: SSHAT and FNYEAQ (reference sequence). The CDR3 loop reads CASSLIPGPGPGELFF. The DNA for the CDR3 is TGTGCCAGCAGCTTAATCCCAGGGCCCGGTCCCGGGGAGCTGTTTTTT.

The chain recombines TRBV5-4 with TRBJ1-1, with TRBD1 as a possible D gene (6 bases). Germline-derived CDR1 and CDR2 are SGHNT and YYREEE (reference sequence). V was clipped by 7 bases and J by 0 bases, with 10 bases between them. The CDR3 runs 13 residues. As DNA, the CDR3 is TGTGCCAGCCAGGGGCAGATGAACACTGAAGCTTTCTTT. As protein: CASQGQMNTEAFF.

This chain connects TRBV7-6 to TRBJ2-5, with 7 nucleotides matching TRBD2. Looked up from germline, CDR1 is SGHVS and CDR2 is FNYEAQ. This CDR3 is 16 amino acids long. Germline trimming cut 2 bases from V and 4 bases from J; bases unmatched to any gene: 10. In DNA, the CDR3 is TGTGCCAGCAGCTTAAGGGCCGCGGGGGTATTAGAGACCCAGTACTTC. Its translation: CASSLRAAGVLETQYF.

The V gene is TRBV7-9, the J gene TRBJ2-3; the D is unclear. Germline V gene sequence: CDR1 SEHNR, CDR2 FQNEAQ (reference sequence). There are 12 residues in the CDR3. Trimming left V 5 bases short and J 0 bases short, with 3 bases between. The CDR3 DNA is TGTGCCAGCAGCCCGAGCACAGATACGCAGTATTTT. Protein: CASSPSTDTQYF.

The table lists this clone with a count of one. The genes are TRBV20-1 and TRBJ2-7, with D possibly TRBD2 on 6 matching bases. V gave up 5 bases and J gave up 4 bases, with 9 bases separating them. Germline loops: CDR1 DFQATT, CDR2 SNEGSKA (reference sequence). The CDR3 spans 11 residues. CDR3 loop: CSASRGYEQYF. DNA for the CDR3: TGCAGTGCTTCCCGGGGGTACGAGCAGTACTTC.

This sequence joins TRBV7-9 and TRBJ2-5; 8 bases are a match to TRBD1. V lost 11 bases to trimming and J lost 5 bases; unmatched junction nucleotides: 10. CDR1 is SEHNR, CDR2 FQNEAQ, per germline (reference sequence). The CDR3 has 13 residues. The CDR3 nucleotides are TGTGCCGGTGCAACAGGGGGAGTGGAGACCCAGTACTTC. It yields the protein CAGATGGVETQYF.

In the case of this clone: Its ends do not fully match the called genes, so a read error is possible. This specimen includes other DNA sequences encoding the same CDR3. V is TRBV5-1 and J is TRBJ2-1, with TRBD2 matching 9 bases. The germline gives CDR1 SGHRS, CDR2 YFSETQ. CDR3 size: 16 residues. Here the CDR3 DNA reads TGCGCCAGTAGCTTGGGGCGAGGGACTAGCATCAATGAGCAGTTCTTC. Protein sequence: CASSLGRGTSINEQFF.

This rearrangement joins TRBV5-1 to TRBJ2-7; D may be TRBD1 (5 bases). The V end was cut by 0 bases, the J end by 5 bases, with 12 bases between. The length of the CDR3 is 14 residues. Germline-derived CDR1 and CDR2 are SGHRS and YFSETQ. CDR3 bases: TGCGCCAGCAGCTTGGGACAGCGTGGCAACGAGCAGTACTTC. Translated: CASSLGQRGNEQYF.